These 23 T cell receptor beta chains were all obtained from the same sample, sequenced in a study of blood T cell repertoires in COVID-19 (dated by TCRdb to 2018 to 2020). Library prep was done by the immunoSEQ multiplex PCR assay. TCRdb limited this immuneACCESS table to in-frame rearrangements with V and J called. A share of clones is missing; checked studies link under half to unresolved V genes, and the rest is unexplained. The sample table contains more than 150,000 clones; only one count was recorded for under 90% of them. About 6.4% of the sample belongs to the ten largest clones. What was sequenced was peripheral blood. These receptors originate from a human donor in a cohort sampled during active COVID-19.

The chain uses TRBV5-1 and TRBJ2-5; D gene ambiguous. The CDR3 covers 13 residues. V was pared by 1 base and J by 3 bases, with 7 bases between. From germline, CDR1 is SGHRS and CDR2 YFSETQ. CDR3 coding DNA: TGCGCCAGCAGCTTGTGGAGTAAAGAGACCCAGTACTTC. Its protein product is CASSLWSKETQYF.

This chain connects TRBV19 to TRBJ1-2; D may be TRBD1 (6 bases). Trimming shortened V by 3 bases and J by 1 base, and 15 bases separated the two germline ends. Germline V gene data show CDR1 as LNHDA and CDR2 as SQIVND (reference sequence). The CDR3 spans 16 residues. Written as DNA, the CDR3 is TGTGCCAGTAGTATCCTTGGCGGGGGCCTTAACTATGGCTACACCTTC. Translation gives CASSILGGGLNYGYTF.

This clone occurred a few times. V is TRBV15 and J is TRBJ1-5, with 7 bases aligning to TRBD1. Germline loops: CDR1 LNHNV, CDR2 YYDKDF (reference sequence). The CDR3 loop spans 18 amino acids. V was clipped by 0 bases and J by 1 base; unmatched bases: 9. CDR3 nucleotide sequence: TGTGCCACCAGCAGAGATTACGGGGAGACAGGGAGCAATCAGCCCCAGCATTTT. Its protein product is CATSRDYGETGSNQPQHF.

The rearrangement joins TRBV7-9 to TRBJ2-7; possible D gene TRBD1, 5 bases. The V gene lost 3 bases and the J gene lost 1 base, with 22 bases spanning the gap. Germline CDR1 reads SEHNR; CDR2 reads FQNEAQ (reference sequence). The CDR3 contains 18 residues. CDR3 DNA: TGTGCCAGCAGCTTGGTTTTACGCGTGACACAGGTTTCCTACGAGCAGTACTTC. This encodes CASSLVLRVTQVSYEQYF.

The rearrangement uses TRBV10-1 and TRBJ1-1; 8 bases map to TRBD1. This CDR3 spans 13 amino acids. CDR1 and CDR2 from the germline V gene are WNHNN and SYGVQD (reference sequence). With V trimmed by 6 bases and J by 6 bases, 6 bases remained unmatched. CDR3 sequence (DNA): TGCGCCAGCAGCAGGACAGGGCTGGCTGAAGCTTTCTTT. Amino acid sequence: CASSRTGLAEAFF.

A note on this clone: Other DNA sequences within the sample encode an identical CDR3. V and J are TRBV5-1 and TRBJ1-2; TRBD1 aligns across 8 bases. The CDR3 loop spans 13 amino acids. The germline V gene encodes CDR1 SGHRS and CDR2 YFSETQ. The junction had 2 bases not matched to a gene; V was cut back by 4 bases and J by 3 bases. CDR3 region: CASSLTGDYGYTF. The CDR3, as DNA: TGCGCCAGCAGCCTGACAGGGGACTATGGCTACACCTTC.

This clone was detected once. The chain recombines TRBV19 with TRBJ1-1; 7 nucleotides align to TRBD1. Germline CDR1 reads LNHDA; CDR2 reads SQIVND (reference sequence). V trimming: 6 bases; J trimming: 5 bases; junction bases outside the gene matches: 9. The length of the CDR3 is 14 residues. The CDR3 loop is CASSKGAGRTEAFF. DNA of the CDR3: TGTGCCAGTAGCAAGGGGGCGGGGCGAACTGAAGCTTTCTTT. Full variable domain (remainder filled in from reference TRBV19 and TRBJ1-1): DGGITQSPKYLFRKEGQNVTLSCEQNLNHDAMYWYRQDPGQGLRLIYYSQIVNDFQKGDIAEGYSVSREKKESFPLTVTSAQKNPTAFYLCASSKGAGRTEAFFGQGTRLTVV.

J is TRBJ1-1 and V is TRBV2, with D perhaps TRBD1 (5 bases). Trimming shortened V by 7 bases and J by 0 bases, and 9 bases separated the two germline ends. From germline, CDR1 is SNHLY and CDR2 FYNNEI. CDR3 length: 13 residues. For the CDR3, the DNA is TGTGCCAGCACACAAGGGGTGAACACTGAAGCTTTCTTT. It is translated as CASTQGVNTEAFF. Variable domain in full (rest from reference TRBV2 and TRBJ1-1): EPEVTQTPSHQVTQMGQEVILRCVPISNHLYFYWYRQILGQKVEFLVSFYNNEISEKSEIFDDQFSVERPDGSNFTLKIRSTKLEDSAMYFCASTQGVNTEAFFGQGTRLTVV.

The genes are TRBV11-2 and TRBJ2-7, with 9 bases that match TRBD2. The V segment lost 3 bases and the J segment 4 bases; nucleotides outside the gene matches: 7. The CDR3 spans 15 residues. The germline V gene encodes CDR1 SGHAT and CDR2 FQNNGV. CDR3 residues: CASSLGDSGRYEQYF. DNA for the CDR3: TGTGCCAGCAGCTTGGGGGACAGCGGGAGGTACGAGCAGTACTTC. The whole variable domain, filled in from reference TRBV11-2 and TRBJ2-7, reads EAGVAQSPRYKIIEKRQSVAFWCNPISGHATLYWYQQILGQGPKLLIQFQNNGVVDDSQLPKDRFSAERLKGVDSTLKIQPAKLEDSAVYLCASSLGDSGRYEQYFGPGTRLTVT.

The gene calls are TRBV7-2 and TRBJ1-2; no clear D gene. With 2 bases removed from V and 1 base from J, the gap between germline ends came to 11 bases. Per the germline V gene, CDR1 is SGHTA and CDR2 is FQGNSA. This CDR3 has 15 residues. DNA of the CDR3: TGTGCCAGCAGCTTAAATCGCAGGAATAACTATGGCTACACCTTC. Translation: CASSLNRRNNYGYTF.

CDR3 DNA sequence: TGTGCCAGCACGAAGAGGCCACGAGAGACCCAGTACTTC. This encodes CASTKRPRETQYF. V gene TRBV6-5 combines with J gene TRBJ2-5; no clear D gene. This CDR3 has 13 amino acids. Trimming removed 7 bases at V and 4 bases at J, with 13 bases between. Germline V gene lookup returns CDR1 MNHEY and CDR2 SVGAGI.

CDR3 nucleotide sequence: TGTGCCAGCAATCAACAGAGTATTAATGAAAAACTGTTTTTT. As protein: CASNQQSINEKLFF. J is TRBJ1-4 and V is TRBV6-5; unclear D gene. The CDR3 has 14 residues. Trimming took off 7 bases at V and 4 bases at J, with 13 bases between the two ends. Germline V lookup: CDR1 MNHEY, CDR2 SVGAGI.

This clone was recorded only once. This chain uses TRBV9 with TRBJ2-5; TRBD2 aligns across 10 bases. Germline CDR1 is SGDLS and CDR2 is YYNGEE. The CDR3 is 16 amino acids. V gave up 4 bases and J gave up 4 bases; unmatched junction bases: 10. CDR3 nucleotide sequence: TGTGCCAGCAGCCCCGAGTTAGCGGGGGGCGCAGAGACCCAGTACTTC. Residues: CASSPELAGGAETQYF.

CDR3 DNA sequence: TGTGCCAGTAGTATTTCTAGCGGTCCGGAGACCCAGTACTTC. Protein sequence: CASSISSGPETQYF. The chain uses TRBV19 and TRBJ2-5; TRBD2 matches at 7 bases. The length of the CDR3 is 14 residues. Germline V gene lookup returns CDR1 LNHDA and CDR2 SQIVND (reference sequence). V was pared by 3 bases and J by 5 bases, with 6 bases of the junction left unmatched. Full variable domain (outside the CDR3, taken from reference TRBV19 and TRBJ2-5): DGGITQSPKYLFRKEGQNVTLSCEQNLNHDAMYWYRQDPGQGLRLIYYSQIVNDFQKGDIAEGYSVSREKKESFPLTVTSAQKNPTAFYLCASSISSGPETQYFGPGTRLLVL.

The CDR3 sequence: CASRGEGLEQYF. In DNA form, the CDR3 reads TGTGCCAGCAGGGGGGAGGGGTTGGAGCAGTACTTC. The rearrangement joins TRBV6-5 to TRBJ2-7; 7 nucleotides line up with TRBD2. There are 12 residues in the CDR3. Losses at the gene ends were 6 bases for V and 7 bases for J; bases not matched to a gene: 6. CDR1 MNHEY and CDR2 SVGAGI come from the germline V gene.

The genes are TRBV13 and TRBJ2-1; D not resolved. V dropped 2 bases and J dropped 5 bases, with 13 bases sitting between them. Germline assignment: CDR1 PRHDT and CDR2 FYEKMQ (reference sequence). The CDR3 sequence is 15 residues long. The CDR3 nucleotides read TGTGCCAGCAGCTTAAAAGGCCTGGGCCACAATGAGCAGTTCTTC. Its protein product is CASSLKGLGHNEQFF.

The rearrangement joins TRBV5-4 to TRBJ1-1; TRBD1 aligns across 8 bases. The length of the CDR3 is 14 residues. The V segment lost 4 bases and the J segment 6 bases; nucleotides outside the gene matches: 8. Germline V gene lookup returns CDR1 SGHNT and CDR2 YYREEE (reference sequence). CDR3 region: CASSKGQESAEAFF. The CDR3 coding sequence is TGTGCCAGCAGCAAGGGACAGGAGTCCGCTGAAGCTTTCTTT.

The V gene is TRBV12-3 or TRBV12-4, the J gene TRBJ2-7; D is ambiguous. Trimming removed 1 base from V and 4 bases from J, with 5 bases in between. CDR3 length equals 12 residues. In DNA form, the CDR3 reads TGTGCCAGCAGTTTAGGGGCATACGAGCAGTACTTC. It specifies CASSLGAYEQYF.

This chain connects TRBV5-1 to TRBJ2-5; tentatively, D is TRBD1 (5 bases). The CDR3 is made up of 13 amino acids. Germline CDR1 SGHRS, CDR2 YFSETQ. Between the trimmed V and J ends, which lost 0 bases and 3 bases, there was a span of 6 bases. As DNA, the CDR3 is TGCGCCAGCAGCTTGGAAGGGGAAGAGACCCAGTACTTC. Its protein product is CASSLEGEETQYF.

V is TRBV5-1 and J is TRBJ2-1; 9 nucleotides align to TRBD1. The CDR3 is 15 residues long. V trimming: 1 base; J trimming: 9 bases; junction bases outside the gene matches: 8. CDR1 and CDR2 (germline): SGHRS, YFSETQ. The CDR3 region is CASSLSGQGSGEQFF. The CDR3 DNA is TGCGCCAGCAGCTTGTCCGGACAGGGGAGCGGTGAGCAGTTCTTC.

The chain has TRBV7-4 and TRBJ2-5; TRBD1 agrees at 10 bases. V dropped 5 bases and J dropped 7; count of bases not matched to a gene: 10. CDR1 and CDR2 (germline): SGHVT, SQSDAQ. This CDR3 is 15 amino acids long. The CDR3 DNA reads TGTGCCAGCAGCCACGGACAGGGGGTCCGGGGGACCCAGTACTTC. Residues: CASSHGQGVRGTQYF.

This sequence joins TRBV6-5 and TRBJ2-2; 8 bases are a match to TRBD1. This CDR3 region has 15 residues. Germline CDR1 reads MNHEY; CDR2 reads SVGAGI. Trimming at V came to 2 bases and at J to 2 bases, leaving 1 base not matched to a gene. DNA of the CDR3: TGTGCCAGCAGTTACGGGACAGGAAACACCGGGGAGCTGTTTTTT. It is translated as CASSYGTGNTGELFF.

In its sample, this clone was seen a few times. The rearrangement links TRBV5-5 to TRBJ1-2; no definite D call. The V and J ends lost 0 bases and 2 bases respectively, with 5 bases between them. The germline V gene encodes CDR1 SGHKS and CDR2 YYEKEE (reference sequence). The CDR3 is made up of 13 amino acids. CDR3 DNA sequence: TGTGCCAGCAGCTTGGACGGGAACTATGGCTACACCTTC. Translated, it gives CASSLDGNYGYTF.